The 30 T cell receptor beta chains reported below all come from one sample, sequenced in a study of memory CD4+ T cells and cytomegalovirus serostatus. Single viable CD3+CD4+CD8-CD45RO+ cells were sorted as the memory CD4+ T cells. Assay used: immunoSEQ multiplex PCR; TCRdb lists only in-frame clones, some missing. The table shows around 50,000 clones, with 75% to 85% occurring only once. Sequenced: memory CD4+ T cells from blood. The receptors derive from an adult in good health and CMV-seronegative.

The rearrangement links TRBV9 to TRBJ2-1; D might be TRBD1 (5 bases). Per germline, CDR1 SGDLS and CDR2 YYNGEE. V gave up 4 bases and J gave up 5 bases, with 16 bases separating them. The CDR3 has 15 amino acids. This CDR3 is CASSTTVGPNNEQFF. The CDR3 coding sequence is TGTGCCAGCAGCACTACGGTGGGGCCGAACAATGAGCAGTTCTTC.

The V call is TRBV6-6, the J call TRBJ2-6; the D is unclear. Trimming stripped 0 bases from V and 3 bases from J, with 6 bases between. The CDR3 is 15 residues long. The germline V gene encodes CDR1 MNHNY and CDR2 SVGAGI (reference sequence). In DNA, the CDR3 is TGTGCCAGCAGTTACTCGACAAATGGGGCCAACGTCCTGACTTTC. Its translation is CASSYSTNGANVLTF.

In its sample, this clone was seen once. The chain carries TRBV30 and TRBJ1-4; the D gene is possibly TRBD1 (6 bases). The CDR3 has 15 amino acids. CDR1 is GTSNPN, CDR2 SVGIG, per germline (reference sequence). The V and J ends lost 2 bases and 4 bases respectively, with 14 bases between them. CDR3 sequence reads: CAWSPPGGNNEKLFF. In DNA form, the CDR3 reads TGTGCCTGGAGTCCCCCGGGGGGCAATAATGAAAAACTGTTTTTT.

This clone appeared a few times. This chain joins TRBV28 and TRBJ1-5, with TRBD1 as a possible D gene (5 bases). Germline lookup yields CDR1 MDHEN and CDR2 SYDVKM. V was trimmed by 6 bases and J by 5 bases, leaving 17 bases between them. The CDR3 is 15 amino acids. CDR3 amino acids: CASRQGGGVDQPQHF. CDR3 nucleotide sequence: TGTGCCAGCAGACAAGGTGGGGGGGTCGATCAGCCCCAGCATTTT. Full variable domain (outside the CDR3, taken from reference TRBV28 and TRBJ1-5): DVKVTQSSRYLVKRTGEKVFLECVQDMDHENMFWYRQDPGLGLRLIYFSYDVKMKEKGDIPEGYSVSREKKERFSLILESASTNQTSMYLCASRQGGGVDQPQHFGDGTRLSIL.

The V call is TRBV28, the J call TRBJ1-4; the match to TRBD1 covers 9 bases. The germline gives CDR1 MDHEN, CDR2 SYDVKM. CDR3 size: 14 residues. Losses at the gene ends were 6 bases for V and 8 bases for J; bases not matched to a gene: 7. In DNA, the CDR3 is TGTGCCAGCAGAAAAACAGGGGGCGCCGAAAAACTGTTTTTT. Protein product: CASRKTGGAEKLFF.

The chain uses TRBV6-4 and TRBJ2-2; D not certain. Germline V lookup: CDR1 MRHNA, CDR2 SNTAGT. With 3 bases removed from V and 8 bases from J, the gap between germline ends came to 13 bases. The CDR3 covers 14 residues. CDR3 protein: CASSDRSAEGELFF. CDR3 nucleotides: TGTGCCAGCAGTGATAGGTCAGCTGAAGGGGAGCTGTTTTTT.

CDR3 nucleotide sequence: TGTGCCAGCAGCTTGGCCCGGCAGGCCCTACAACTTCACAACACTGAAGCTTTCTTT. Protein sequence: CASSLARQALQLHNTEAFF. This rearrangement joins TRBV7-8 to TRBJ1-1, with D unresolved. CDR3 length equals 19 residues. CDR1 is SGHVS, CDR2 FQNEAQ, per germline. Trimming removed 3 bases at V and 2 bases at J, with 25 bases between.

Here the CDR3 reads CASQLAGAIEQYF. DNA of the CDR3: TGTGCCAGCCAACTAGCGGGAGCGATCGAGCAGTACTTC. V and J are TRBV11-1 and TRBJ2-7; 11 bases are a match to TRBD2. The CDR3 extends over 13 amino acids. With V trimmed by 8 bases and J by 6 bases, 6 bases remained unmatched. Germline V gives CDR1 SGHAT, CDR2 FQDESV (reference sequence).

The rearrangement uses TRBV2 and TRBJ2-3; tentative D call: TRBD1 (6 bases). This CDR3 has 11 amino acids. V lost 7 bases and J lost 9, with 11 bases in between. In germline, CDR1 is SNHLY, CDR2 FYNNEI. The CDR3: CASTGTRTQYF. The DNA of the CDR3 is TGTGCCAGCACCGGGACAAGGACGCAGTATTTT.

This clone was recorded only once. The V call is TRBV7-9, the J call TRBJ2-5, with D possibly matching TRBD1 (5 bases). The CDR3 contains 15 residues. Germline CDR1 is SEHNR and CDR2 is FQNEAQ (reference sequence). The V end lost 6 bases, the J end lost 2 bases, and 16 bases lay between the germline ends. CDR3 sequence (DNA): TGTGCCAGCAGTACCGGCAGGGTCAGGCAAGAGACCCAGTACTTC. This codes for CASSTGRVRQETQYF. The full variable domain, in which reference TRBV7-9 and TRBJ2-5 provide the parts outside the CDR3, is DTGVSQNPRHKITKRGQNVTFRCDPISEHNRLYWYRQTLGQGPEFLTYFQNEAQLEKSRLLSDRFSAERPKGSFSTLEIQRTEQGDSAMYLCASSTGRVRQETQYFGPGTRLLVL.

The chain recombines TRBV29-1 with TRBJ1-2; D is undetermined. Trimming shortened V by 3 bases and J by 0 bases, and 5 bases separated the two germline ends. The CDR3 totals 12 residues. Germline V CDR1 and CDR2: SQVTM, ANQGSEA. CDR3 DNA: TGCAGCGTTGACAAAACTAACTATGGCTACACCTTC. Protein product: CSVDKTNYGYTF.

The rearrangement joins TRBV2 to TRBJ1-1; D perhaps matches TRBD1 (5 bases). The ends were cut back, 5 bases at V and 0 bases at J, with 10 bases in the middle. In germline, CDR1 is SNHLY, CDR2 FYNNEI. CDR3 length equals 14 residues. This chain's CDR3 is CASSKQELNTEAFF. The CDR3 DNA reads as TGTGCCAGCAGTAAACAGGAATTGAACACTGAAGCTTTCTTT. Full variable domain (outside the CDR3, taken from reference TRBV2 and TRBJ1-1): EPEVTQTPSHQVTQMGQEVILRCVPISNHLYFYWYRQILGQKVEFLVSFYNNEISEKSEIFDDQFSVERPDGSNFTLKIRSTKLEDSAMYFCASSKQELNTEAFFGQGTRLTVV.

The CDR3 DNA reads TGTGCCAGTAGTAGGGGGACGGTCGAGACCCAGTACTTC. It is translated as CASSRGTVETQYF. This chain connects TRBV19 to TRBJ2-5, with D perhaps given as TRBD1 or TRBD2 (5 bases each). CDR3 size: 13 residues. CDR1 and CDR2 from the germline V gene are LNHDA and SQIVND (reference sequence). Between the trimmed V and J ends, which lost 4 bases and 5 bases, there was a span of 11 bases.

The chain has TRBV4-1 and TRBJ1-3; D unresolved. V was pared by 4 bases and J by 0 bases, with 13 bases between. This CDR3 is 16 amino acids long. Looked up from germline, CDR1 is MGHRA and CDR2 is YSYEKL. CDR3 in DNA: TGCGCCAGCAGCCGAGTAAACAAGGCCTCTGGAAACACCATATATTTT. Residues: CASSRVNKASGNTIYF.

This clone came up a few times. This chain uses TRBV6-5 with TRBJ1-1, with D maybe TRBD1 (5 bases). The CDR3 sequence is 14 residues long. Germline V gives CDR1 MNHEY, CDR2 SVGAGI. The V end lost 5 bases, the J end lost 5 bases, and 15 bases lay between the germline ends. CDR3 DNA sequence: TGTGCCAGCAGTCTGCGGGGCCAGGTGACTGAAGCTTTCTTT. It encodes CASSLRGQVTEAFF.

The DNA of the CDR3 is TGTGCCAGCAGCGTAGGGGGGGCCAATCAGCCCCAGCATTTT. Its protein is CASSVGGANQPQHF. The rearrangement links TRBV7-3 to TRBJ1-5, with D perhaps matching TRBD1 (6 bases). Germline V gives CDR1 SGHTA, CDR2 FQGTGA. The germline V and J ends were trimmed by 5 bases and 3 bases, with 11 bases remaining between them. The CDR3 loop spans 14 amino acids. Full variable domain (remainder filled in from reference TRBV7-3 and TRBJ1-5): GAGVSQTPSNKVTEKGKYVELRCDPISGHTALYWYRQSLGQGPEFLIYFQGTGAADDSGLPNDRFFAVRPEGSVSTLKIQRTERGDSAVYLCASSVGGANQPQHFGDGTRLSIL.

As to this clone: A read error may explain this, as a much larger clone is one base away. Distinct nucleotide sequences in the sample also encode this CDR3. The V gene is TRBV4-2, the J gene TRBJ2-3; 8 bases match TRBD2. The CDR3 sequence is 18 residues long. The ends lost 0 bases at V and 0 bases at J; junction bases unmatched: 8. Germline CDR1 and CDR2: LGHNA and YNFKEQ. This CDR3 reads CASSQDLSASGSTDTQYF. The CDR3 DNA follows: TGTGCCAGCAGCCAAGATCTCTCGGCTAGCGGGAGCACAGATACGCAGTATTTT.

The chain recombines TRBV7-3 with TRBJ2-7, with a weak D call TRBD2 (6 bases). This CDR3 is built from 14 residues. CDR1 is SGHTA and CDR2 is FQGTGA in the germline V gene. V was trimmed by 5 bases and J by 0 bases, leaving 11 bases between them. CDR3 region: CASSNAGTSYEQYF. Written as DNA, the CDR3 is TGTGCCAGCAGCAACGCGGGGACCTCCTACGAGCAGTACTTC.

This chain connects TRBV20-1 to TRBJ2-3; D remains ambiguous. The germline gives CDR1 DFQATT, CDR2 SNEGSKA (reference sequence). V lost 3 bases and J 4 bases, leaving 5 bases between the germline ends. CDR3 length equals 11 residues. CDR3 amino acids: CSASRPDTQYF. The CDR3 DNA is TGCAGTGCTAGCAGGCCAGATACGCAGTATTTT.

This clone has a handful of counts. This rearrangement joins TRBV28 to TRBJ1-4; no firm D call. The V and J ends lost 2 bases and 8 bases respectively, with 12 bases between them. The CDR3 length is 14 residues. Germline V gene data show CDR1 as MDHEN and CDR2 as SYDVKM. The CDR3 nucleotides are TGTGCCAGCAGTTTAAAGCGGTTTCGAGAAAAACTGTTTTTT. Residues: CASSLKRFREKLFF.

V and J are TRBV7-9 and TRBJ2-6; a weak D match, TRBD1 (7 bases). Per the germline V gene, CDR1 is SEHNR and CDR2 is FQNEAQ (reference sequence). The V end lost 5 bases, the J end lost 0 bases, and 17 bases lay between the germline ends. This CDR3 is 18 amino acids long. The CDR3 DNA sequence: TGTGCCAGCAGCCGTTCAGGGGGAGGCGTCTCTGGGGCCAACGTCCTGACTTTC. Translating it yields CASSRSGGGVSGANVLTF.

The J gene is TRBJ1-1, the V gene TRBV14; 9 nucleotides match TRBD1. This CDR3 has 16 amino acids. With V trimmed by 0 bases and J by 11 bases, 13 bases remained unmatched. The V gene's germline CDR1 is SGHDN and CDR2 FVKESK. CDR3 bases: TGTGCCAGCAGCCAAGATGGGGACAGGGACTCGGTTCGGGCTTTCTTT. It is translated as CASSQDGDRDSVRAFF.

With regard to this clone: Other DNA variants within this sample encode the same CDR3. V is TRBV27 and J is TRBJ2-7; 8 bases fit TRBD1. Germline assignment: CDR1 MNHEY and CDR2 SMNVEV (reference sequence). This CDR3 has 14 amino acids. The junction had 5 bases not matched to a gene; V was cut back by 5 bases and J by 2 bases. CDR3 in DNA: TGTGCCAGCAGTCCCGACAGGGGCCCCTACGAGCAGTACTTC. This codes for CASSPDRGPYEQYF.

This clone was counted only a few times. The chain recombines TRBV7-3 with TRBJ1-2; 9 nucleotides align to TRBD1. Germline loops: CDR1 SGHTA, CDR2 FQGTGA. J gave up 6 bases and V 0 bases, and 8 bases lay outside the gene matches. This CDR3 has 16 residues. The CDR3 nucleotides are TGTGCCAGCAGCTTAACCCCGGACAGGGGATCGAATGGCTACACCTTC. This translates into CASSLTPDRGSNGYTF.

The rearrangement joins TRBV19 to TRBJ1-2, with 8 bases aligning to TRBD1. The CDR3 spans 14 residues. The V gene end was trimmed by 3 bases and the J gene end by 4 bases; junction bases not matched to a gene: 4. The germline V gene has CDR1 LNHDA and CDR2 SQIVND (reference sequence). The CDR3 protein is CASSIQQGVYGYTF. CDR3 sequence (DNA): TGTGCCAGTAGTATTCAACAGGGGGTCTATGGCTACACCTTC.

J is TRBJ1-1 and V is TRBV28, with a tentative D call TRBD1 (5 bases). Germline V gene data show CDR1 as MDHEN and CDR2 as SYDVKM. This CDR3 comprises 13 residues. Trimming took 6 bases from V and 4 from J, leaving 12 bases between them. CDR3: CASSLGGFTEAFF. As DNA, the CDR3 is TGTGCCAGCAGCCTGGGGGGGTTCACTGAAGCTTTCTTT.

This clone was seen more than once but under ten times. In DNA form, the CDR3 reads TGTGCCACTTCCACAGGGTCTGGAAACACCATATATTTT. Translation: CATSTGSGNTIYF. The J gene is TRBJ1-3, the V gene TRBV19; a weak D match, TRBD1 (6 bases). V gave up 10 bases and J gave up 1 base, with 11 bases separating them. The CDR3 totals 13 residues. Germline V gives CDR1 LNHDA, CDR2 SQIVND (reference sequence). Together with reference TRBV19 and TRBJ1-3, the CDR3 gives the full variable domain: DGGITQSPKYLFRKEGQNVTLSCEQNLNHDAMYWYRQDPGQGLRLIYYSQIVNDFQKGDIAEGYSVSREKKESFPLTVTSAQKNPTAFYLCATSTGSGNTIYFGEGSWLTVV.

This clone appeared once. This chain connects TRBV20-1 to TRBJ1-1; D is ambiguous. The CDR3 extends over 11 amino acids. V shed 6 bases and J shed 0 bases, with 5 bases lying between them. Germline V lookup: CDR1 DFQATT, CDR2 SNEGSKA (reference sequence). DNA of the CDR3: TGCAGTGCCCCAATGAACACTGAAGCTTTCTTT. Its protein is CSAPMNTEAFF.

The chain employs TRBV10-2 and TRBJ2-7, with 7 positions matching TRBD1. The CDR3 runs to 14 residues. The germline CDR1 and CDR2 sequences are WSHSY and SAAADI. The V segment lost 3 bases and the J segment 3 bases; nucleotides outside the gene matches: 5. The CDR3 nucleotides read TGCGCCAGCAGTGAACCGGACAGGTTCTACGAGCAGTACTTC. As protein: CASSEPDRFYEQYF.

The chain combines TRBV7-2 with TRBJ1-3, with a tentative D call TRBD1 (5 bases). In germline, CDR1 is SGHTA, CDR2 FQGNSA. Trimming pared 2 bases from V and 3 bases from J, leaving 11 bases between. This CDR3 is built from 15 residues. CDR3 amino acids: CASSLWGLIGNTIYF. The CDR3, as DNA: TGTGCCAGCAGCTTATGGGGGTTAATTGGAAACACCATATATTTT.